This TCR beta chain was retrieved from a study of OX40 agonist ivuxolimab in advanced cancers. About the study: Averaging 60 years in age, with a range of about 20 to 90, the cohort was approximately 83% male.

Some clones are missing from TCRdb's copy, which holds only in-frame ones; the method was immunoSEQ multiplex PCR. Of about 69,000 clones in the sample, approximately 89% were seen once. This CDR3 is built from 16 residues. The V gene end was trimmed by 0 bases and the J gene end by 4 bases; junction bases not matched to a gene: 11. The germline gives CDR1 GTSNPN, CDR2 SVGIG (reference sequence). The specimen comprised CD4+ or CD8+ T cells sorted from blood, sampled in a trial of the OX40 agonist ivuxolimab. V and J are TRBV30 and TRBJ2-7; 8 nucleotides align to TRBD2. This TCR was recovered from an adult with an advanced solid tumor such as melanoma, head and neck, liver or kidney cancer. The CDR3 spells CAWSVTGGVGTYEQYF. As DNA, the CDR3 is TGTGCCTGGAGTGTAACGGGGGGGGTGGGAACGTACGAGCAGTACTTC.